This T cell receptor beta chain was sequenced in a study of CD8+ T cells in alopecia areata. Extracted from the samples, RNA was reverse transcribed into cDNA to serve as the sequencing template. TCRdb's copy holds only in-frame clones and misses some; the assay was immunoSEQ multiplex PCR. There are some 150,000 clones in the sample; around four fifths occur only once, and 25% lies in the top ten. Treatment denoted: oral pan-JAK inhibitor, 5-10 mg twice daily. On this clone: The antigen remains unidentified.

CDR3 length: 14 amino acids. Trimming removed 5 bases at V and 4 bases at J, with 15 bases between. Germline-derived CDR1 and CDR2 are LNHDA and SQIVND (reference sequence). Study-level findings and limits: TCRs were shared less clearly across patients than in mice, possibly for HLA-related reasons.

The receptor was derived from a human donor with alopecia areata. V usage is TRBV19 and J usage is TRBJ2-7; weak D call: TRBD1 (6 bases). This specimen consisted of CD8+ T cells sorted from blood, obtained at week 4, from a patient treated with tofacitinib. CDR3 loop: CASSPGTPTYEQYF. CDR3 sequence (DNA): TGTGCCAGTAGTCCCGGGACACCCACGTACGAGCAGTACTTC.